This T cell receptor (beta chain) emerged from a study of T-cell memory formation after mild COVID-19. TCRdb fed the 5' RACE reads into MiXCR, producing one record per CDR3 protein. The sample has about 270,000 distinct CDR3 sequences, under 20% seen once. The CDR3 runs 15 residues. Germline assignment: CDR1 MGHDK and CDR2 SYGVNS. V gave up 5 bases and J gave up 6 bases, with 20 bases separating them. This TCR was sampled from a man in his late teens or twenties who had mild COVID-19 (a few samples of this study predate the infection). Cell type and time point are not known. The V and J genes are TRBV25-1 and TRBJ2-7; possible D gene TRBD2, 7 bases. The sample was PBMCs or a T cell subset sorted from them (not recorded which). CDR3 nucleotide sequence: TGTGCCAGCAGTCCGAAAGATGGGGGGGCACGCGAGCAGTACTTC. Protein product: CASSPKDGGAREQYF.